The clone carrying this T cell receptor (beta chain) appeared many times. The antigen remains unidentified. V dropped 1 base and J dropped 6 bases, with 13 bases sitting between them. This CDR3 region has 15 residues. Germline values: CDR1 SGHRS, CDR2 YFSETQ. The entry originates in a study of response to subunit inactivated influenza vaccine. General study results and limits: Seasonal influenza vaccination, on each occasion, was suggested by the authors to recruit few new T cells.

From the RT-PCR reads, TCRdb called clonotypes with MiXCR, one entry per CDR3 protein. Of about 530,000 distinct CDR3 sequences in the sample, roughly 12% were seen once. Sequencing used PBMCs from blood, obtained on the day of vaccination. The chain uses TRBV5-1 and TRBJ2-2, with D tentatively TRBD2 (6 bases). The receptor was derived from a man aged 45-60 years who received an inactivated influenza vaccine. The CDR3 region has the DNA TGCGCCAGCAGCTTGAAGGGACTGACATCCGGGGAGCTGTTTTTT. The encoded protein is CASSLKGLTSGELFF. The full variable domain, its missing parts supplied by reference TRBV5-1 and TRBJ2-2, is KAGVTQTPRYLIKTRGQQVTLSCSPISGHRSVSWYQQTPGQGLQFLFEYFSETQRNKGNFPGRFSGRQFSNSRSEMNVSTLELGDSALYLCASSLKGLTSGELFFGEGSRLTVL.